The rows below give T cell receptor beta chains drawn from one sample of a study of cytomegalovirus exposure and HLA in healthy donors. Here immunoSEQ multiplex PCR was the method, and the copy in TCRdb shows in-frame clones only, minus some. The sample lists 90,000 to 120,000 clones, 82% occurring once. The material sequenced was PBMCs. Receptor source: a man aged 25-40 years in good health and CMV-seropositive. Each CDR3 is given without its conserved first and last residue.

v_call: TRBV7-9
cdr3_length: 12
cdr3_aa: ASSLGTGTDTQY

v_call: TRBV6-1
cdr3_length: 11
cdr3_aa: ASTRPGNTEAF

v_call: TRBV23-1
cdr3_length: 13
cdr3_aa: ASSQCGTGGDEQY

v_call: TRBV30
cdr3_length: 12
cdr3_aa: AWDGAVGFEKLF

v_call: TRBV5-1
cdr3_length: 12
cdr3_aa: ASSLGALNYGYT

v_call: TRBV30
cdr3_length: 13
cdr3_aa: AWSRRDRDNTEAF

v_call: TRBV6-1
cdr3_length: 13
cdr3_aa: ASSLTLQGNTEAF

v_call: TRBV11-3
cdr3_length: 15
cdr3_aa: ASSLGGRDRPNYGYT

v_call: TRBV7-8
cdr3_length: 14
cdr3_aa: ASSPHRALRDQPQH

v_call: TRBV7-9
cdr3_length: 13
cdr3_aa: ASSLARRGHYGYT

v_call: TRBV27
cdr3_length: 11
cdr3_aa: ASSLMGAGEQF

v_call: TRBV29-1
cdr3_length: 13
cdr3_aa: SVELRAGDSYEQY

v_call: TRBV7-9
cdr3_length: 13
cdr3_aa: ASSLSSGPNNEQF

v_call: TRBV19
cdr3_length: 13
cdr3_aa: ASSPQGTGAYGYT

v_call: TRBV30
cdr3_length: 12
cdr3_aa: AWSVLASTDTQY

v_call: TRBV7-2
cdr3_length: 15
cdr3_aa: ASSGGTSGGSIYEQF

v_call: TRBV30
cdr3_length: 15
cdr3_aa: AWSVPGLSSYNSPLH

v_call: TRBV5-6
cdr3_length: 12
cdr3_aa: ASSLNSFRRAQH

v_call: TRBV6-6
cdr3_length: 13
cdr3_aa: ASSKGQGSTGELF

v_call: TRBV7-3
cdr3_length: 12
cdr3_aa: ASSTSGVADTQY

v_call: TRBV7-2
cdr3_length: 16
cdr3_aa: ASSVNNRVMDTVYGYT

v_call: TRBV5-1
cdr3_length: 11
cdr3_aa: ASSLQDSYEQY

v_call: TRBV12-2
cdr3_length: 16
cdr3_aa: ASRLVKNRRGGRNEQF

v_call: TRBV12-5
cdr3_length: 14
cdr3_aa: ASEGTGWDRGGELF

v_call: TRBV5-1
cdr3_length: 14
cdr3_aa: ASSDPRKGSGSPLH

v_call: TRBV19
cdr3_length: 11
cdr3_aa: ASSPDRAYEQY

v_call: TRBV18
cdr3_length: 13
cdr3_aa: ASSPFDRDPLSYT

v_call: TRBV19
cdr3_length: 14
cdr3_aa: ASSPYRGGSAGELF

v_call: TRBV5-1
cdr3_length: 13
cdr3_aa: ASSLGGEKANGYT

v_call: TRBV27
cdr3_length: 13
cdr3_aa: ASTLFPSGGETQY

v_call: TRBV30
cdr3_length: 10
cdr3_aa: ALLQDYSPLH

v_call: TRBV5-1
cdr3_length: 12
cdr3_aa: ASSSSATNEKLF

v_call: TRBV29-1
cdr3_length: 8
cdr3_aa: SGQTETQY

v_call: TRBV30
cdr3_length: 11
cdr3_aa: AWSVSGGDTQY

v_call: TRBV5-4
cdr3_length: 13
cdr3_aa: ASSPRGSSRSPLH

v_call: TRBV5-1
cdr3_length: 13
cdr3_aa: ASSFGQGAINEQF

v_call: TRBV9
cdr3_length: 14
cdr3_aa: ASSVDVGLAIETQY

v_call: TRBV5-1
cdr3_length: 13
cdr3_aa: ASSSQGGFIDSQY

v_call: TRBV5-1
cdr3_length: 12
cdr3_aa: ASSLGQVNTEAF

v_call: TRBV7-9
cdr3_length: 14
cdr3_aa: ASSALAVLPYNEQF

v_call: TRBV18
cdr3_length: 12
cdr3_aa: ASSLGGNQETQY

v_call: TRBV7-7
cdr3_length: 13
cdr3_aa: ASSLALAGINEQF

v_call: TRBV18
cdr3_length: 13
cdr3_aa: ASSPTGILNTEAF

v_call: TRBV5-8
cdr3_length: 13
cdr3_aa: ASSPRGARGNTIY

v_call: TRBV9
cdr3_length: 13
cdr3_aa: ASSPRRENTDTQY

v_call: TRBV7-8
cdr3_length: 13
cdr3_aa: ASSLEVGVGTEAF

v_call: TRBV5-1
cdr3_length: 11
cdr3_aa: ASSGTGGTAQY

v_call: TRBV4-2
cdr3_length: 11
cdr3_aa: ASSQQDTDTQY

v_call: TRBV18
cdr3_length: 14
cdr3_aa: ASSPPLQAAYNEQF

v_call: TRBV11-2
cdr3_length: 14
cdr3_aa: ASSLDRNGGWETQY

v_call: TRBV7-6
cdr3_length: 15
cdr3_aa: ASSLALRGLRHNEQF

v_call: TRBV7-9
cdr3_length: 13
cdr3_aa: ASSLVAGVQETQY

v_call: TRBV5-8
cdr3_length: 13
cdr3_aa: ASGMLREHSYEQY

v_call: TRBV6-1
cdr3_length: 12
cdr3_aa: ASSEAAGGRGAF